Below are 13 T cell receptor beta chains sequenced from a single sample in a study of T cell responses to AZD1222 COVID-19 vaccine listed by TCRdb under 2021. Per the publication, the time point label means: baseline before first vaccination. Libraries were made using the immunoSEQ multiplex PCR assay. Drawn from immuneACCESS, this table holds only the in-frame rearrangements with V and J called that TCRdb kept. Clones are partly lost; checked studies trace under half to an unresolved V gene and leave the rest unexplained. A total of 90,000 to 120,000 clones appear in this sample, 91% of them only once. Of the sample, around 20% falls within the top ten clones. Sequenced material: peripheral blood, taken on day 0 of AZD1222 vaccination. The receptor set was obtained from an adult in good health.

The chain carries TRBV19 and TRBJ1-4; TRBD1 aligns across 7 bases. Germline values: CDR1 LNHDA, CDR2 SQIVND (reference sequence). The V segment lost 6 bases and the J segment 7 bases; nucleotides outside the gene matches: 11. The CDR3 has 15 residues. The CDR3 DNA follows: TGTGCCAGTAGCGCCATGACAGGGAAGATTGAAAAACTGTTTTTT. Amino acids: CASSAMTGKIEKLFF.

The V and J genes are TRBV6-1 and TRBJ1-2; D not certain. Germline CDR1 reads MNHNS; CDR2 reads SASEGT. The V gene lost 1 base and the J gene lost 5 bases, with 5 bases spanning the gap. The CDR3 is made up of 12 amino acids. The CDR3 DNA follows: TGTGCCAGCAGTGAAGGGCTTTATGGCTACACCTTC. Translation gives CASSEGLYGYTF.

J is TRBJ1-4 and V is TRBV5-5, with D tentatively TRBD1 (6 bases). The length of the CDR3 is 14 residues. V gave up 3 bases and J gave up 8 bases, with 14 bases separating them. Germline V gene data show CDR1 as SGHKS and CDR2 as YYEKEE (reference sequence). CDR3 loop: CASSSGALGEKLFF. The DNA of the CDR3 is TGTGCCAGCAGCTCGGGGGCTTTGGGAGAAAAACTGTTTTTT.

The chain joins TRBV6-6 to TRBJ1-2; TRBD1 agrees at 10 bases. The germline gives CDR1 MNHNY, CDR2 SVGAGI (reference sequence). V lost 6 bases and J lost 6; bases outside the gene matches: 4. The CDR3 covers 13 residues. The CDR3 DNA sequence: TGTGCCAGCAGGACAGGGGGCGCAGATGGCTACACCTTC. It translates to CASRTGGADGYTF.

The rearrangement uses TRBV2 and TRBJ1-2, with D perhaps matching TRBD1 (5 bases). In germline, CDR1 is SNHLY, CDR2 FYNNEI. V was shortened by 4 bases and J by 7 bases, with 13 bases between the two germline ends. This CDR3 contains 13 residues. Here the CDR3 DNA reads TGTGCCAGCAGTGTAGGTTCGGGGCTTGGCTACACCTTC. Protein: CASSVGSGLGYTF. Variable domain in full (rest from reference TRBV2 and TRBJ1-2): EPEVTQTPSHQVTQMGQEVILRCVPISNHLYFYWYRQILGQKVEFLVSFYNNEISEKSEIFDDQFSVERPDGSNFTLKIRSTKLEDSAMYFCASSVGSGLGYTFGSGTRLTVV.

The chain employs TRBV19 and TRBJ1-2; no clear D. V lost 6 bases, J lost 4 bases, and 9 bases lay in between. CDR1 LNHDA and CDR2 SQIVND come from the germline V gene (reference sequence). The length of the CDR3 is 12 residues. CDR3 sequence (DNA): TGTGCCAGTAGCAAGGATATCTATGGCTACACCTTC. This codes for CASSKDIYGYTF. Complete variable domain (other parts from reference TRBV19 and TRBJ1-2): DGGITQSPKYLFRKEGQNVTLSCEQNLNHDAMYWYRQDPGQGLRLIYYSQIVNDFQKGDIAEGYSVSREKKESFPLTVTSAQKNPTAFYLCASSKDIYGYTFGSGTRLTVV.

This sequence joins TRBV7-2 and TRBJ1-4, with D hard to call. With 1 base removed from V and 3 bases from J, the gap between germline ends came to 6 bases. This CDR3 comprises 14 residues. Germline CDR1 SGHTA, CDR2 FQGNSA. CDR3 DNA sequence: TGTGCCAGCAGCTTAGTTGTTTCTAATGAAAAACTGTTTTTT. Its protein is CASSLVVSNEKLFF.

The CDR3 spells CASSQQGYGYTF. The CDR3 DNA reads TGTGCCAGCAGTCAACAGGGGTACGGCTACACCTTC. The chain combines TRBV12-3 or TRBV12-4 with TRBJ1-2, with 7 bases matching TRBD1. This CDR3 comprises 12 residues. J lost 8 bases, V lost 5 bases, and 5 bases had no gene match.

The chain uses TRBV3-1 (or the pseudogene TRBV3-2) and TRBJ2-1, with a possible D match to TRBD2 (5 bases). V lost 7 bases and J lost 7, with 11 bases in between. The V gene's germline CDR1 is LGHDT and CDR2 YNNKEL (reference sequence). This CDR3 is built from 12 residues. The CDR3: CASTGRGNEQFF. The DNA for the CDR3 is TGTGCCAGCACCGGACGAGGGAATGAGCAGTTCTTC.

The chain joins TRBV7-8 to TRBJ2-7; weak D call: TRBD1 (6 bases). Germline V gene data show CDR1 as SGHVS and CDR2 as FQNEAQ. Trimming left V 0 bases short and J 4 bases short, with 7 bases between. The CDR3 loop spans 13 amino acids. The CDR3 sequence is CASSLAQGYEQYF. Written as DNA, the CDR3 is TGTGCCAGCAGCTTAGCGCAGGGGTACGAGCAGTACTTC.

The genes are TRBV29-1 and TRBJ2-5; no reliable D call. Germline V lookup: CDR1 SQVTM, CDR2 ANQGSEA. The CDR3 length is 11 residues. V was clipped by 6 bases and J by 1 base, with 6 bases between them. The CDR3 nucleotides read TGCAGCGTCGAACCCCAAGAGACCCAGTACTTC. This gives the protein CSVEPQETQYF.

V and J are TRBV7-2 and TRBJ2-1; 12 bases line up with TRBD2. The germline V gene encodes CDR1 SGHTA and CDR2 FQGNSA. Trimming took 5 bases from V and 4 from J; bases not matched to a gene: 6. CDR3 length equals 16 residues. CDR3 sequence (DNA): TGTGCCAGCAGCCAACCGGGACTAGCGGGTTACAATGAGCAGTTCTTC. Its translation is CASSQPGLAGYNEQFF.

In its sample, this clone was seen once. The chain employs TRBV6-5 and TRBJ2-7, with D perhaps TRBD2 (6 bases). Per germline, CDR1 MNHEY and CDR2 SVGAGI. V was shortened by 0 bases and J by 4 bases, with 10 bases between the two germline ends. This CDR3 has 14 amino acids. The CDR3 DNA reads TGTGCCAGCAGTTACTCTCTCGCGGGATACGAGCAGTACTTC. Its protein is CASSYSLAGYEQYF.